This entry lists 7 T cell receptor beta chains sequenced from one sample in a study of blood T cells in healthy people across ages. The authors ran a second PCR of roughly 6 to 12 cycles using a sample-barcoded 5' primer and a J-beta primer mix. TCRdb re-analysed the 5' RACE reads in MiXCR, keeping a single row per CDR3 protein. The repertoire holds under 1,000,000 distinct CDR3 sequences, with 46% as singletons. Sequencing input: blood. All receptors derive from a man older than 75 in good health.

This clonotype turned up a few times. This rearrangement joins TRBV5-1 to TRBJ2-7; D is possibly TRBD2 (6 bases). There are 15 residues in the CDR3. Germline V gene sequence: CDR1 SGHRS, CDR2 YFSETQ. The ends were cut back, 0 bases at V and 6 bases at J, with 16 bases in the middle. This CDR3 reads CASSLAAHRDSEQYF. DNA for the CDR3: TGCGCCAGCAGCTTGGCGGCCCACCGGGACTCCGAGCAGTACTTC.

Concerning this clonotype: A much larger clone sits a single nucleotide away, making a read error possible. The chain is built from TRBV20-1 and TRBJ2-5, with D perhaps being TRBD1 or TRBD2 (5 bases each). The J call may not be correct, given that the DNA end is closer to TRBJ2-7. Per the germline V gene, CDR1 is DFQATT and CDR2 is SNEGSKA (reference sequence). The CDR3 runs 14 residues. In DNA, the CDR3 is TGCAATGCTATCCGGGACCCTTTAGACCACGAGCAGTACTTC. Its translation is CNAIRDPLDHEQYF.

Only a few counts were recorded for this clonotype. The chain links TRBV4-3 to TRBJ2-7, with 13 bases fitting TRBD2. Per germline, CDR1 LGHNA and CDR2 YSLEER. The CDR3 length is 16 residues. V shed 1 base and J 3 bases; nucleotides not matched to a gene: 3. CDR3 DNA: TGCGCCAGCAGCCAAGGCGGACTAGCGGGGGTCTACGAGCAGTACTTC. This gives the protein CASSQGGLAGVYEQYF.

The J gene is TRBJ1-1, the V gene TRBV14; 7 nucleotides match TRBD1. CDR1 and CDR2 from the germline V gene are SGHDN and FVKESK. V trimming: 2 bases; J trimming: 3 bases; junction bases outside the gene matches: 3. The CDR3 is 14 amino acids. CDR3 nucleotides: TGTGCCAGCAGCCAACGGAGGGGGCACACTGAAGCTTTCTTT. It translates to CASSQRRGHTEAFF.

The V call is TRBV6-2 or TRBV6-3, the J call TRBJ1-1; TRBD1 matches 8 bases. The CDR3 loop spans 16 amino acids. Germline V lookup: CDR1 MNHEY, CDR2 SVGEGT. The V segment lost 2 bases and the J segment 3 bases; nucleotides outside the gene matches: 8. DNA for the CDR3: TGTGCCAGCAGTTACGTGTCAGGGGGCGCAGACACTGAAGCTTTCTTT. Encoded protein: CASSYVSGGADTEAFF.

This clonotype appeared many times. The chain has TRBV29-1 and TRBJ2-5, with D perhaps TRBD2 (5 bases). CDR3 length: 12 residues. Germline lookup yields CDR1 SQVTM and CDR2 ANQGSEA. V lost 1 base, J lost 3 bases, and 6 bases lay in between. The CDR3 is CSVEVGEETQYF. Here the CDR3 DNA reads TGCAGCGTTGAAGTCGGGGAAGAGACCCAGTACTTC.

This clonotype was counted only a few times. The rearrangement uses TRBV11-2 and TRBJ2-1; 14 bases line up with TRBD2. CDR3 length: 18 residues. V lost 1 base to trimming and J lost 8 bases; unmatched junction nucleotides: 10. Germline V gives CDR1 SGHAT, CDR2 FQNNGV. The CDR3 sequence: CASSLALGLAGAGDEQFF. The CDR3 coding sequence is TGTGCCAGCAGCTTAGCCTTGGGACTAGCGGGAGCGGGCGATGAGCAGTTCTTC. Combining the CDR3 with reference TRBV11-2 and TRBJ2-1 gives the whole variable domain EAGVAQSPRYKIIEKRQSVAFWCNPISGHATLYWYQQILGQGPKLLIQFQNNGVVDDSQLPKDRFSAERLKGVDSTLKIQPAKLEDSAVYLCASSLALGLAGAGDEQFFGPGTRLTVL.